This record looks at one TCR beta chain sequence and its context. This record belongs to a study of CD8 T cells in Susac syndrome. The CDR3 is made up of 14 amino acids. The germline gives CDR1 MGHDK, CDR2 SYGVNS. V lost 4 bases and J lost 4; bases outside the gene matches: 3. Random hexamers were used to reverse transcribe an amount of about 0.45 to 1 ug RNA. TCRdb used MiXCR to reprocess the immunoSEQ multiplex PCR reads, holding one entry per CDR3 protein. The sample has under 250,000 distinct CDR3 sequences; about 94% are singletons. It was treatment-naive patients with stable or active relapsing-remitting disease who made up the multiple sclerosis controls. TEMRA cells were FACS-enriched and CD8+ and CD4+ T cells negatively isolated.

The genes are TRBV25-1 and TRBJ2-3, with 9 positions matching TRBD1. Sequenced sample: CD4+ T cells from PBMCs. The receptor was derived from a human donor with multiple sclerosis. The CDR3 coding sequence is TGTGCCAGCAGTGGGGGACAGGGCCCAGATACGCAGTATTTT. Its protein is CASSGGQGPDTQYF.